The 21 T cell receptor beta chains reported below all come from one sample, sequenced in a study of cytomegalovirus exposure and HLA in healthy donors. The primer mix had 60 Vbeta and 13 Jbeta primers. The table came from immunoSEQ multiplex PCR; TCRdb's copy has only in-frame clones and leaves some out. In the table there are over 50,000 clones, about four fifths of which are singletons. Source material: PBMCs. The receptor set was obtained from a man aged 35 to 55 in good health and CMV-seronegative.

This clone was detected only once. The chain joins TRBV2 to TRBJ1-1; D not certain. The CDR3 length is 11 residues. V was trimmed by 3 bases and J by 12 bases, leaving 11 bases between them. The germline gives CDR1 SNHLY, CDR2 FYNNEI. The CDR3 region is CASSERVITFF. In DNA form, the CDR3 reads TGTGCCAGCAGTGAGCGGGTAATAACTTTCTTT.

This sequence joins TRBV19 and TRBJ2-1, with 7 nucleotides matching TRBD2. Looked up from germline, CDR1 is LNHDA and CDR2 is SQIVND (reference sequence). CDR3 length: 15 amino acids. J lost 8 bases, V lost 7 bases, and 14 bases had no gene match. DNA of the CDR3: TGTGCCAGTACTAAAAAGGGACTACCCGTGGATGAGCAGTTCTTC. It is translated as CASTKKGLPVDEQFF.

CDR3 region: CASSLRTSGETTDTQYF. The CDR3 bases are TGTGCCAGCAGCCTACGAACTAGCGGGGAGACCACAGATACGCAGTATTTT. The J gene is TRBJ2-3, the V gene TRBV7-9, with 10 bases fitting TRBD2. V gave up 5 bases and J gave up 2 bases; unmatched junction bases: 10. The V gene's germline CDR1 is SEHNR and CDR2 FQNEAQ (reference sequence). This CDR3 has 17 amino acids. Supplemented by reference TRBV7-9 and TRBJ2-3, the full variable domain reads DTGVSQNPRHKITKRGQNVTFRCDPISEHNRLYWYRQTLGQGPEFLTYFQNEAQLEKSRLLSDRFSAERPKGSFSTLEIQRTEQGDSAMYLCASSLRTSGETTDTQYFGPGTRLTVL.

The V call is TRBV5-4, the J call TRBJ1-6; TRBD1 matches 10 bases. V lost 0 bases and J lost 7; bases outside the gene matches: 4. The CDR3 contains 16 residues. Per the germline V gene, CDR1 is SGHNT and CDR2 is YYREEE (reference sequence). The CDR3 region is CASSLGDRGGNSPLHF. The CDR3 region has the DNA TGTGCCAGCAGCTTGGGGGACAGGGGTGGGAATTCACCCCTCCACTTT.

The chain employs TRBV6-5 and TRBJ1-1; the match to TRBD1 covers 7 bases. V shed 6 bases, J shed 1 base, and the junction held 5 bases outside the gene matches. Germline V gene lookup returns CDR1 MNHEY and CDR2 SVGAGI. This CDR3 comprises 14 residues. The CDR3 reads CASRDRDRNTEAFF. CDR3 coding DNA: TGTGCCAGCAGAGACAGGGATAGGAACACTGAAGCTTTCTTT.

The V gene is TRBV5-1, the J gene TRBJ2-3, with a weak D call TRBD1 (6 bases). Trimming took 1 base from V and 2 from J, leaving 14 bases between them. The CDR3 extends over 16 amino acids. Germline CDR1 is SGHRS and CDR2 is YFSETQ. This chain's CDR3 is CASSLWADSLTDTQYF. The CDR3 nucleotides read TGCGCCAGCAGCTTGTGGGCGGACAGCCTCACAGATACGCAGTATTTT.

Written as DNA, the CDR3 is TGCGCCAGCAGCCAAGATTATAAGGGGTCACCCCTCCACTTT. Protein sequence: CASSQDYKGSPLHF. This chain connects TRBV4-1 to TRBJ1-6; a possible D gene is TRBD1 (5 bases). Trimming removed 0 bases at V and 10 bases at J, with 10 bases between. This CDR3 spans 14 amino acids. Germline V CDR1 and CDR2: MGHRA, YSYEKL.

CDR3 DNA sequence: TGCGCCAGCAGCAAGTTGGCCGGCACAGATACGCAGTATTTT. Its translation is CASSKLAGTDTQYF. V gene TRBV4-3 combines with J gene TRBJ2-3; unclear D gene. Trimming pared 5 bases from V and 1 base from J, leaving 10 bases between. Germline CDR1 is LGHNA and CDR2 is YSLEER. The CDR3 has 14 residues.

The chain combines TRBV18 with TRBJ1-3; D is ambiguous. Trimming cost V 3 bases and J 1 base, with 10 bases left between them. CDR1 and CDR2 (germline): KGHSH, LQKENI. CDR3 size: 15 residues. CDR3 residues: CASSPAGTSGNTIYF. As DNA, the CDR3 is TGTGCCAGCTCACCGGCGGGCACATCTGGAAACACCATATATTTT.

This chain joins TRBV29-1 and TRBJ2-2; 11 nucleotides align to TRBD2. The J segment lost 4 bases and the V segment lost 3 bases, leaving 10 bases of the junction unmatched. Germline loops: CDR1 SQVTM, CDR2 ANQGSEA. This CDR3 comprises 17 residues. The CDR3 protein is CSVELTSGVPGTGELFF. The CDR3 nucleotides read TGCAGCGTTGAGTTGACTAGCGGGGTACCAGGCACCGGGGAGCTGTTTTTT.

This clone was seen a handful of times. The chain combines TRBV28 with TRBJ1-1; tentative D call: TRBD1 (6 bases). The CDR3 is 14 residues long. CDR1 is MDHEN and CDR2 is SYDVKM in the germline V gene. The germline V and J ends were trimmed by 8 bases and 1 base, with 14 bases remaining between them. The CDR3 DNA is TGTGCCAGCGCTAGGGACACCACGAACACTGAAGCTTTCTTT. Translating it yields CASARDTTNTEAFF.

Details on this clone: One end of the junction is discordant with germline, which a read error may explain. V usage is TRBV6-6 and J usage is TRBJ2-1, with 11 bases that match TRBD1. Germline V gene lookup returns CDR1 MNHNY and CDR2 SVGAGI (reference sequence). The CDR3 loop spans 15 amino acids. The CDR3 nucleotides are TGTGCCGGCAGACCTAGTCCGGGACAGGGGGATGAGCAGTTCTTC. Its protein product is CAGRPSPGQGDEQFF.

The V gene is TRBV7-9, the J gene TRBJ2-3, with 13 positions matching TRBD2. Looked up from germline, CDR1 is SEHNR and CDR2 is FQNEAQ (reference sequence). The CDR3 is made up of 15 amino acids. The junction had 4 bases not matched to a gene; V was cut back by 5 bases and J by 5 bases. The CDR3 coding sequence is TGTGCCAGCAGCGAGGGACTAGCGGGGCTAGATACGCAGTATTTT. It translates to CASSEGLAGLDTQYF.

On this clone itself: Its ends do not fully match the called genes, so a read error is possible. The gene calls are TRBV7-9 and TRBJ1-1, with D maybe TRBD1 (6 bases). Germline CDR1 SEHNR, CDR2 FQNEAQ (reference sequence). The CDR3 has 16 residues. CDR3 protein: CSSSLGQGNGNTEAFF. CDR3 DNA: TGTTCCAGCAGCCTCGGCCAGGGGAATGGAAACACTGAAGCTTTCTTT.

The chain couples TRBV30 to TRBJ2-3; TRBD2 agrees at 10 bases. The length of the CDR3 is 15 residues. Per germline, CDR1 GTSNPN and CDR2 SVGIG (reference sequence). V shed 0 bases, J shed 2 bases, and the junction held 2 bases outside the gene matches. DNA of the CDR3: TGTGCCTGGAGTGTACTAGCGGGGACCACAGATACGCAGTATTTT. It specifies CAWSVLAGTTDTQYF.

The rearrangement links TRBV11-2 to TRBJ1-2; D call uncertain. The CDR3 is 11 amino acids. From germline, CDR1 is SGHAT and CDR2 FQNNGV. Trimming pared 7 bases from V and 4 bases from J, leaving 7 bases between. The CDR3 region is CASNIVYGYTF. The CDR3 DNA sequence: TGTGCCAGCAACATCGTCTATGGCTACACCTTC.

The chain combines TRBV4-3 with TRBJ2-2; D gene unclear. Deletions cut 0 bases from V and 4 bases from J, with 6 bases between. The CDR3 sequence is 14 residues long. In germline, CDR1 is LGHNA, CDR2 YSLEER. The CDR3 loop is CASSQEQFTGELFF. CDR3 DNA: TGCGCCAGCAGCCAAGAACAGTTCACCGGGGAGCTGTTTTTT.

This rearrangement joins TRBV13 to TRBJ1-6; 7 positions agree with TRBD1. Germline trimming cut 5 bases from V and 2 bases from J; bases unmatched to any gene: 9. The CDR3 is 17 amino acids. Germline V lookup: CDR1 PRHDT, CDR2 FYEKMQ (reference sequence). The CDR3 spells CASSPRGTEAYNSPLHF. As DNA, the CDR3 is TGTGCCAGCAGCCCACGAGGGACAGAAGCCTATAATTCACCCCTCCACTTT.

This clone was observed once. J is TRBJ2-1 and V is TRBV7-9; 8 bases agree with TRBD1. The V segment lost 4 bases and the J segment 9 bases; nucleotides outside the gene matches: 11. Per the germline V gene, CDR1 is SEHNR and CDR2 is FQNEAQ (reference sequence). This CDR3 comprises 15 residues. The CDR3: CASSSTGEVFLEQFF. In DNA form, the CDR3 reads TGTGCCAGCAGCTCGACAGGGGAGGTATTTCTTGAGCAGTTCTTC.

The chain recombines TRBV4-2 with TRBJ1-6; 9 nucleotides align to TRBD1. This CDR3 spans 16 amino acids. Unmatched junction bases numbered 2, after V lost 0 bases and J lost 5 bases. In germline, CDR1 is LGHNA, CDR2 YNFKEQ. CDR3 in DNA: TGTGCCAGCAGCCAAGATCGGGACAGGGATAATTCACCCCTCCACTTT. The encoded protein is CASSQDRDRDNSPLHF.

This clone was seen only once. The chain uses TRBV7-9 and TRBJ1-2, with D possibly TRBD1 on 6 matching bases. CDR1 SEHNR and CDR2 FQNEAQ come from the germline V gene (reference sequence). This CDR3 region has 15 residues. Trimming removed 5 bases from V and 7 bases from J, with 20 bases in between. This chain's CDR3 is CASSGGFQGLSGYTF. The CDR3 region has the DNA TGTGCCAGCAGCGGGGGCTTCCAGGGCCTGAGTGGCTACACCTTC.